This is a list of T cell receptor beta chains from one sample in a study of beta chain features in type 1 diabetes. Measured with immunoSEQ multiplex PCR; TCRdb has only the in-frame clones, and not every one. The data hold 300,000 to 400,000 clones, with over 8.5% observed a single time. Sequenced material: central memory CD4+ T cells from blood. The receptors come from a man aged 25 to 40 with type 1 diabetes. Each CDR3 is given with its conserved first and last residue. D genes are given only for firm matches. Some rows have no size entry. The others give once, few or many, or a class for an expanded clone.

v_gene	abundance	j_gene	d_gene	len	CDR3nt	CDR3aa
TRBV6-5	few	TRBJ2-1	-	14	TGTGCCAGCACCGAAGGGGCGGGGATGAATGAGCAGTTCTTC	CASTEGAGMNEQFF
TRBV5-6	-	TRBJ2-3	-	13	TGTGCCAGCAGCCCACATTCGGTGGATACGCAGTATTTT	CASSPHSVDTQYF
TRBV5-4	few	TRBJ1-2	TRBD1	14	TGTGCCAGCAGCGGAATGGGACAGGGGTATGGCTACACCTTC	CASSGMGQGYGYTF
TRBV11-2	-	TRBJ2-1	-	16	TGTGCCAGCAGCCCGATCCGGGGAGCGGCCTACAATGAGCAGTTCTTC	CASSPIRGAAYNEQFF
TRBV5-1	-	TRBJ1-2	-	15	TGCGCCAGCAGCTTGTTTCCGGGGAGCGACTATGGCTACACCTTC	CASSLFPGSDYGYTF
TRBV5-1	few	TRBJ1-4	-	14	TGCGCCAGCAGAGGCTGGGGAACTAATGAAAAACTGTTTTTT	CASRGWGTNEKLFF
TRBV28	few	TRBJ2-5	-	12	TGTGCCAGCAGTACCGGGTCCCCGACCCAGTACTTC	CASSTGSPTQYF
TRBV7-2	many	TRBJ1-2	-	15	TGTGCCAGCAGCTCAATACCGACGGCTTACTATGGCTACACCTTC	CASSSIPTAYYGYTF
TRBV5-4	few	TRBJ2-2	TRBD1	17	TGTGCCAGCAGCTTGGATCCGGGACAGGGGGCTGGCGGGGAGCTGTTTTTT	CASSLDPGQGAGGELFF
TRBV7-9	few	TRBJ2-7	-	17	TGTGCCAGCAGCTTAGAACGCGGTCCGAGGGCTCAGTACGAGCAGTACTTC	CASSLERGPRAQYEQYF
TRBV7-2	-	TRBJ1-3	-	15	TGTGCCAGCAGCTTAAGGTCCAGCCCTGGAAACACCATATATTTT	CASSLRSSPGNTIYF
TRBV9	few	TRBJ2-1	-	17	TGTGCCAGCAGCGTAGGAGTCAGGGGCACTTCCTACAATGAGCAGTTCTTC	CASSVGVRGTSYNEQFF
TRBV15	-	TRBJ1-1	-	17	TGTGCCACCAGCAGAGATTTTGGCGTGAGTTTGAACACTGAAGCTTTCTTT	CATSRDFGVSLNTEAFF
TRBV11-2	-	TRBJ2-1	-	14	TGTGCCAGCAGCTTAGGACGCCTCCTCGGTGAGCAGTTCTTC	CASSLGRLLGEQFF
TRBV23-1	many	TRBJ1-5	TRBD1	15	TGCGCCAGCGGCGCCGCGGGACAGCGAAATCAGCCCCAGCATTTT	CASGAAGQRNQPQHF
TRBV28	few	TRBJ2-7	-	12	TGTGCCAGCAGTTTAAAGGGGTATGAGCAGTACTTC	CASSLKGYEQYF
TRBV11-2	-	TRBJ1-1	-	13	TGTGCCAGCAGCTTCCGGGGGAGGGGTGAAGCTTTCTTT	CASSFRGRGEAFF
TRBV2	many	TRBJ2-7	-	12	TGTGCCAGCAGTTTCACTAGATACGAGCAGTACTTC	CASSFTRYEQYF
TRBV28	-	TRBJ2-2	-	13	TGTGCCAGCAGTCCCCTGGGCACCGGGGAGCTGTTTTTT	CASSPLGTGELFF
TRBV19	few	TRBJ2-4	TRBD2	16	TGTGCCAGTAGTCCCCTTGGTAAAGCGGGAGGTGACATTCAGTACTTC	CASSPLGKAGGDIQYF
TRBV29-1	few	TRBJ2-3	-	12	TGCAGCGTTGTCCGCGAGACAGATACGCAGTATTTT	CSVVRETDTQYF
TRBV5-4	-	TRBJ1-3	-	16	TGTGCCAGCAGCCTGGGTGGCTTGAGCTCTGGAAACACCATATATTTT	CASSLGGLSSGNTIYF
TRBV5-4	few	TRBJ2-1	TRBD1	15	TGTGCCAGCAGCTTGTCACAGGGGAGATACAATGAGCAGTTCTTC	CASSLSQGRYNEQFF
TRBV9	-	TRBJ2-1	-	15	TGTGCCAGCAGCGTAGCCCTAGTCGTGGGGAATGAGCAGTTCTTC	CASSVALVVGNEQFF
TRBV6-4	-	TRBJ1-2	TRBD1	13	TGTGCCAGCAGTGACGACAGGGTATTCGGCTACACCTTC	CASSDDRVFGYTF
TRBV6-6	few	TRBJ1-3	-	14	TGTGCCAGCAGTTACCCAGAGCGGGGAAACACCATATATTTT	CASSYPERGNTIYF
TRBV29-1	few	TRBJ1-2	-	13	TGCAGCGTTGAAGTTCCAGGGGACCATGGCTACACCTTC	CSVEVPGDHGYTF
TRBV25-1	few	TRBJ1-4	-	15	TGTGCCAGCAGTGAATCCCTAGGGGGTAATGAAAAACTGTTTTTT	CASSESLGGNEKLFF
TRBV7-9	many	TRBJ2-5	-	15	TGTGCCAGCAGCTTAGAGACGGGGCTCCAAGAGACCCAGTACTTC	CASSLETGLQETQYF
TRBV6-5	-	TRBJ2-5	-	15	TGTGCCAGCAGTTACCCGCCAGGGGTCAGAGAGACCCAGTACTTC	CASSYPPGVRETQYF
TRBV7-9	many	TRBJ2-7	TRBD2	15	TGTGCCAGCAGCCCCCCCCGGACTAGCAGGCAGGCGCAGTACTTC	CASSPPRTSRQAQYF
TRBV6-1	many	TRBJ2-5	TRBD2	14	TGTGCCAGCAGTGCAGCGGGAGGGGACGAGACCCAGTACTTC	CASSAAGGDETQYF
TRBV27	few	TRBJ2-7	-	15	TGTGCCAGCAGTTTAAGGCGGGGCCATTCCAACGAGCAGTACTTC	CASSLRRGHSNEQYF
TRBV6-6	-	TRBJ1-1	TRBD1	14	TGTGCCAGCAGCCAGGGACAGAAGAACACTGAAGCTTTCTTT	CASSQGQKNTEAFF
TRBV27	many	TRBJ2-2	TRBD1	15	TGTGCCAGCAGTTCACAGGGGGCGGGGACCGGGGAGCTGTTTTTT	CASSSQGAGTGELFF
TRBV7-2	few	TRBJ1-2	-	15	TGTGCCAGCAGCTCCATCGACCGCAGTAACTATGGCTACACCTTC	CASSSIDRSNYGYTF
TRBV7-8	few	TRBJ2-5	-	14	TGTGCCAGCAGCTTAAGCAGGGCACAAGAGACCCAGTACTTC	CASSLSRAQETQYF
TRBV9	-	TRBJ2-7	-	16	TGTGCCAGCAGCGTAGGGCCCGGCCCCGAGACCTACGAGCAGTACTTC	CASSVGPGPETYEQYF
TRBV27	-	TRBJ2-7	TRBD1	15	TGTGCCAGCAGTCCCCGGACAGGGAATCCCTACGAGCAGTACTTC	CASSPRTGNPYEQYF
TRBV6-1	-	TRBJ2-1	TRBD2	11	TGTGCCAGCCGGGAGGGCAATGAGCAGTTCTTC	CASREGNEQFF
TRBV9	-	TRBJ2-3	TRBD2	17	TGTGCCAGCAGCCAACGGCTACTAGCGGCTAGCACAGATACGCAGTATTTT	CASSQRLLAASTDTQYF
TRBV5-4	-	TRBJ2-5	-	12	TGTGCCAGCAGCCCGGGACGAGAGACCCAGTACTTC	CASSPGRETQYF
TRBV7-9	few	TRBJ1-4	-	15	TGCGCCAGCAGCCAAGAGGGAAGGGTCAATGAAAAACTGTTTTTT	CASSQEGRVNEKLFF
TRBV7-3	-	TRBJ2-3	TRBD2	16	TGTGCCAGCAGCTTTTTAGCGGGAGGTGCCTCGGATACGCAGTATTTT	CASSFLAGGASDTQYF